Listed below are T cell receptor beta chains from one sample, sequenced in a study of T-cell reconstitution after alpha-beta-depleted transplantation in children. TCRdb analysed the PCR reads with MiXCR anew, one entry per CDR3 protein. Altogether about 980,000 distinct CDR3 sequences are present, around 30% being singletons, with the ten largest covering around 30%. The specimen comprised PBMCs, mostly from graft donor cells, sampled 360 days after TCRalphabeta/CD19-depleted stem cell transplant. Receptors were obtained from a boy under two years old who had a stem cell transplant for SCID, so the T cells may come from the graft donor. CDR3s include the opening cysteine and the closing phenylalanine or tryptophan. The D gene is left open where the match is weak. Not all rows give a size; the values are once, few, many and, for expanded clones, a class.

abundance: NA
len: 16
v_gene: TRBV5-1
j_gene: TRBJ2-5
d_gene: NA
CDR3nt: TGCGCCAGCAGCTTTAGGGTGCTCTGGGGGGCGGAGACCCAGTACTTC
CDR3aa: CASSFRVLWGAETQYF

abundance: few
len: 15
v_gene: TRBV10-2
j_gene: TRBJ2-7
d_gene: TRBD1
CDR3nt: TGCGCCAGCAGTGAGAGGGACAGGGGGCTTTACGAGCAGTACTTC
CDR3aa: CASSERDRGLYEQYF

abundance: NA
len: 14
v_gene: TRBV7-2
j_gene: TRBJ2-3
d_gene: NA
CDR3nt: TGTGCCAGCAGCTTAACTGGATCCCCAGATACGCAGTATTTT
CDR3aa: CASSLTGSPDTQYF

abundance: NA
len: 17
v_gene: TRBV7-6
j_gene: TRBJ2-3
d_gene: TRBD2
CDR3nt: TGTGCCAGCAGCCCCACGTGGCCGGGGGGAAGCACAGATACGCAGTATTTT
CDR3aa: CASSPTWPGGSTDTQYF

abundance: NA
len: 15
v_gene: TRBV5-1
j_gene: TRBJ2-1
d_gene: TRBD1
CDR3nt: TGCGCCAGCAGCGCCATGACAGGGCGCGACAATGAGCAGTTCTTC
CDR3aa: CASSAMTGRDNEQFF

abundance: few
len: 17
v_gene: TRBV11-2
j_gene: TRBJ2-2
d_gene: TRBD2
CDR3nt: TGTGCCAGCAGCTTACGGTCTAGGACTAGCGTCCCCGGGGAGCTGTTTTTT
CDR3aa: CASSLRSRTSVPGELFF

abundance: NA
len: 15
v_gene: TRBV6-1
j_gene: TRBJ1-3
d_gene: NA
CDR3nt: TGTGCCAGCACCTCCCGGGGCCCCTCTGGAAACACCATATATTTT
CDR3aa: CASTSRGPSGNTIYF

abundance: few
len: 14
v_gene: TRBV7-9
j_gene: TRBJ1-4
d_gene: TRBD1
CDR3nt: TGTGCCAGCAGCGGGGGACAGGGGAATGAAAAACTGTTTTTT
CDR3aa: CASSGGQGNEKLFF

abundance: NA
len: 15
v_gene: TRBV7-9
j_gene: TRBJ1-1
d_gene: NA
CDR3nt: TGTGCCAGCAGCCCGATGCGGCTCCGTAACACTGAAGCTTTCTTT
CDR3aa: CASSPMRLRNTEAFF

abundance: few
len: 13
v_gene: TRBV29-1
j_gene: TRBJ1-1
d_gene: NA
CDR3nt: TGCAGCGTTCGTCCCGTTTTGAACACTGAAGCTTTCTTT
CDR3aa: CSVRPVLNTEAFF

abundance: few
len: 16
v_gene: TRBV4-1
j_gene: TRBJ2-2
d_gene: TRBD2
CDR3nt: TGCGCCAGCAGCCAAGTCCCGCGGGGGGGCCCCGGGGAGCTGTTTTTT
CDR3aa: CASSQVPRGGPGELFF

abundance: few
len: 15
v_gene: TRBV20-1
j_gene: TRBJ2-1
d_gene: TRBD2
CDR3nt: TGCAGTGCTAAAAACGGGGGGATCCCTAGTAATGAGCAGTTCTTC
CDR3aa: CSAKNGGIPSNEQFF

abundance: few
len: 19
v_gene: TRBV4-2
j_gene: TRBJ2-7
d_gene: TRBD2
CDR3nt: TGTGCCAGCAGCCAAGATCCTTTAGCGGGGGCTTGGACCCATCACGAGCAGTACTTC
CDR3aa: CASSQDPLAGAWTHHEQYF

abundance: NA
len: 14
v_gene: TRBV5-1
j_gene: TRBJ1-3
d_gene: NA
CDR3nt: TGCGCCAGCAGCTTGGGACCAACTGGAAACACCATATATTTT
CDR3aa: CASSLGPTGNTIYF

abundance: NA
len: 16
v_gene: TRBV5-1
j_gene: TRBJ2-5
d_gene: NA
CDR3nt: TGCGCCAGCAGCTTTCTTGCCGTACGACCCCAAGAGACCCAGTACTTC
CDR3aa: CASSFLAVRPQETQYF

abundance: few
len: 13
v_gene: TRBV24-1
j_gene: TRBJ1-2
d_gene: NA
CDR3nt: TGTGCCACCAGTCGGGACTCCTCCTATGGCTACACCTTC
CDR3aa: CATSRDSSYGYTF

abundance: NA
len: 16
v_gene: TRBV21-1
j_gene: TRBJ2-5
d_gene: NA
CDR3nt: TGTGCCAGCAGCAAATGGACGGGGGGGCGAATTGAGACCCAGTACTTC
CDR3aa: CASSKWTGGRIETQYF

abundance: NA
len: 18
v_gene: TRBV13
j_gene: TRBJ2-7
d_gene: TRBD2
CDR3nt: TGTGCCAGCAGCGCGGGACTAGCGGGCAACGCTGGCTCCTACGAGCAGTACTTC
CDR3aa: CASSAGLAGNAGSYEQYF

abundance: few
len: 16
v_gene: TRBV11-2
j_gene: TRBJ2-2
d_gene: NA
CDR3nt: TGTGCCAGCAGCCTGGGTTGGCCGGCGAACACCGGGGAGCTGTTTTTT
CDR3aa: CASSLGWPANTGELFF

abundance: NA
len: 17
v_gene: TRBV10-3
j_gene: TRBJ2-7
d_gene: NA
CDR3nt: TGTGCCATCAGTGCAAGTATTATGGGTGAGAGGACCTACGAGCAGTACTTC
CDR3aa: CAISASIMGERTYEQYF

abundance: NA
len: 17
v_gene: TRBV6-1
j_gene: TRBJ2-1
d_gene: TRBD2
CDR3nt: TGTGCCAGCAGCCCCCTGGGGGCGGGGGGTATTCAGGATGAGCAGTTCTTC
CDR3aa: CASSPLGAGGIQDEQFF

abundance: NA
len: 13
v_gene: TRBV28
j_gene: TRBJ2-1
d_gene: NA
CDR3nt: TGTGCCAGCTGGGCCAACTCCTACAATGAGCAGTTCTTC
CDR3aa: CASWANSYNEQFF

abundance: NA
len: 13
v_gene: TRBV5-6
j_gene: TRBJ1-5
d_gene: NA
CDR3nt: TGTGCCAGCAGCTTGAGTTCGAGGCAGCCCCAGCATTTT
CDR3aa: CASSLSSRQPQHF

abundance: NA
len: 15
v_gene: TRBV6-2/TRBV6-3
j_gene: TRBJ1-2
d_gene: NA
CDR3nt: TGTGCCAGCAGTTACGGACAGCTACCCAACTATGGCTACACCTTC
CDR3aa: CASSYGQLPNYGYTF

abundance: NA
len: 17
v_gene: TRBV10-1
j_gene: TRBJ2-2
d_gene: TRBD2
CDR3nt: TGCGCCAGCAGTGGGTTTTCGGGGGGGGCCGGCACCGGGGAGCTGTTTTTT
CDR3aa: CASSGFSGGAGTGELFF

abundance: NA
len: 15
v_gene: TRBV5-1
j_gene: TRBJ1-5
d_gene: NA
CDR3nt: TGCGCCAGCAGCTTGATTGGGGTACCCGATCAGCCCCAGCATTTT
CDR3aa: CASSLIGVPDQPQHF

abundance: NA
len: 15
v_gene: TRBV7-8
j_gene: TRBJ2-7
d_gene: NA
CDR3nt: TGTGCCAGCAGCTCCCGGAGGAGTCCTACGGGAGAGCAGTACTTC
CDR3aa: CASSSRRSPTGEQYF

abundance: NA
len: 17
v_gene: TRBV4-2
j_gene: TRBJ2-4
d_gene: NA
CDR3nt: TGTGCCAGCAGCCAAACGGGGTCTGTCAGCTCCAAAAACATTCAGTACTTC
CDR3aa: CASSQTGSVSSKNIQYF

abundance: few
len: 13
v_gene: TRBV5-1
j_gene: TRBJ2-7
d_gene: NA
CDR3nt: TGCGCCAGCCAAGACAGCACATCCGTGGAGCAGTACTTC
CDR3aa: CASQDSTSVEQYF

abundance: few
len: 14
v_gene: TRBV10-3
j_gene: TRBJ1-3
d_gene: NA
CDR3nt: TGTGCCATCACCCCGGACAGCATCGGAAACACCATATATTTT
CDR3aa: CAITPDSIGNTIYF

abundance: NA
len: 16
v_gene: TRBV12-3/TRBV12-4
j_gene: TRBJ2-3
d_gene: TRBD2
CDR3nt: TGTGCCAGCAGCACACTAGCGGGGGGGCTCACAGATACGCAGTATTTT
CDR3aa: CASSTLAGGLTDTQYF

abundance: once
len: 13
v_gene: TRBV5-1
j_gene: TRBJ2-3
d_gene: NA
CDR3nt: TGCGCCAGCAGCTTCACCCTCTCGGATACGCAGTATTTT
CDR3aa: CASSFTLSDTQYF

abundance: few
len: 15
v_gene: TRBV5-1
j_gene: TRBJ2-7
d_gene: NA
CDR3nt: TGCGCCAGCAGCCCGGGGGACTCCAAGTCCTACGAGCAGTACTTC
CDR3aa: CASSPGDSKSYEQYF

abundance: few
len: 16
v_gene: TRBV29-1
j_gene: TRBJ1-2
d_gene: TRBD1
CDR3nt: TGCAGCGTTGAAGATCGGGGGGACAGGGGCAACTATGGCTACACCTTC
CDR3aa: CSVEDRGDRGNYGYTF

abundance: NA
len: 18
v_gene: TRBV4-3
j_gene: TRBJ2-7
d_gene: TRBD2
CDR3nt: TGCGCCAGCAGCCAAGACCCCACTAGCGGCCTCGTTAGGCGCGAGCAGTACTTC
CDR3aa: CASSQDPTSGLVRREQYF

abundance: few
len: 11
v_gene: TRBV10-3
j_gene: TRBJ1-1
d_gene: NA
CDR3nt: TGTGCCATCAGTGACCGCACTGAAGCTTTCTTT
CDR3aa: CAISDRTEAFF

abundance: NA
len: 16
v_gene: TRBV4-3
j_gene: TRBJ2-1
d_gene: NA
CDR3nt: TGCGCCAGCAGCCACTCCGGGACTGGCTCCTACAATGAGCAGTTCTTC
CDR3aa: CASSHSGTGSYNEQFF

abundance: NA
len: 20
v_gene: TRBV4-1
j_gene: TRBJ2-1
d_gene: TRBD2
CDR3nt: TGCGCCAGCAGCCTCCTGACCGGGACTAGCGGGGTTAGCTCCTACAATGAGCAGTTCTTC
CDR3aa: CASSLLTGTSGVSSYNEQFF

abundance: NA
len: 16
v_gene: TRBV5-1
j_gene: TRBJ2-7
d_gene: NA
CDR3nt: TGCGCCAGCAGCTTCCTTTTTGGGGGGACTCCTTACGAGCAGTACTTC
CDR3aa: CASSFLFGGTPYEQYF

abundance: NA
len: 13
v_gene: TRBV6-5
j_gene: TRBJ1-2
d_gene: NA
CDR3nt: TGTGCCAGCAGTTGGGGGAGTAGCTATGGCTACACCTTC
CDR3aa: CASSWGSSYGYTF

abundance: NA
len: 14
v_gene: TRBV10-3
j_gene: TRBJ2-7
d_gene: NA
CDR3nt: TGTGCCATCAGTGAGTCGCCAGCGAGCTACGAGCAGTACTTC
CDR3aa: CAISESPASYEQYF

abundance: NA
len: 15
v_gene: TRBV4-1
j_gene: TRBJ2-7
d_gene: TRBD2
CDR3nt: TGCGCCAGCAGCCAAGAGCCTAGCGGGGCCTACGAGCAGTACTTC
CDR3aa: CASSQEPSGAYEQYF

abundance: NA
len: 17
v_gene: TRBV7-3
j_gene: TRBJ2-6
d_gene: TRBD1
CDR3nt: TGTGCCAGCAGCAGTAAGGACAGGTTGGTTGGGGCCAACGTCCTGACTTTC
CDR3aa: CASSSKDRLVGANVLTF

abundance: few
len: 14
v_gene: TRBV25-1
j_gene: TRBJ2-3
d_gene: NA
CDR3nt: TGTGCCAGCAGTGAAGGGGCAGGGGTAGATACGCAGTATTTT
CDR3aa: CASSEGAGVDTQYF

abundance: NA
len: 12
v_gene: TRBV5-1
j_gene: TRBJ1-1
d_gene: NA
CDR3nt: TGCGCCAGCAGCTTGGTGAGCACTGAAGCTTTCTTT
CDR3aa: CASSLVSTEAFF